The 29 T cell receptor beta chains in this list originate from one sample, sequenced in a study of response to subunit inactivated influenza vaccine. A single record per CDR3 protein comes from TCRdb applying MiXCR to the RT-PCR reads. The sample lists some 800,000 distinct CDR3 sequences; approximately 22% were seen once. The sequencing here drew on PBMCs from blood, taken around 5 days after vaccination. These receptors originate from a man between 45 and 60 years old who received an inactivated influenza vaccine.

This clonotype was seen repeatedly, ten times or more. The chain is built from TRBV12-3 or TRBV12-4 and TRBJ2-7; D is undetermined. The length of the CDR3 is 15 residues. Trimming removed 3 bases at V and 0 bases at J, with 12 bases between. Here the CDR3 DNA reads TGTGCCAGCAGTTTGGACGGGCAGACCTCCTACGAGCAGTACTTC. Its translation is CASSLDGQTSYEQYF.

This clonotype turned up a few times. The CDR3 nucleotides read TGCAGTGCTAAAAAAGGAGGTTATTCCTATAATTCACCCCTCCACTTT. Protein sequence: CSAKKGGYSYNSPLHF. The V and J genes are TRBV20-1 and TRBJ1-6; D unresolved. In germline, CDR1 is DFQATT, CDR2 SNEGSKA (reference sequence). CDR3 length equals 16 residues. Between the trimmed V and J ends, which lost 4 bases and 1 base, there was a span of 14 bases.

This clonotype came up many times. V gene TRBV6-1 combines with J gene TRBJ1-1; a weak D match, TRBD1 (5 bases). Per the germline V gene, CDR1 is MNHNS and CDR2 is SASEGT. V lost 7 bases, J lost 5 bases, and 23 bases lay in between. The CDR3 totals 16 residues. The CDR3 bases are TGTGCCAGCAAGAATCAGGGCCGGGGAAGGTCTACTGAAGCTTTCTTT. Its protein product is CASKNQGRGRSTEAFF.

V gene TRBV11-1 combines with J gene TRBJ2-5; 9 positions agree with TRBD2. The CDR3 sequence is 18 residues long. V lost 2 bases and J lost 5; bases outside the gene matches: 15. Germline V gene sequence: CDR1 SGHAT, CDR2 FQDESV (reference sequence). The CDR3, as DNA: TGTGCCAGCAGCTTACGACTAGCGGTCCAAGAGGGAGGGGAGACCCAGTACTTC. Residues: CASSLRLAVQEGGETQYF.

The V call is TRBV19, the J call TRBJ2-2; 8 nucleotides agree with TRBD2. CDR1 is LNHDA and CDR2 is SQIVND in the germline V gene (reference sequence). The CDR3 runs to 16 residues. The junction had 8 bases not matched to a gene; V was cut back by 6 bases and J by 2 bases. This chain's CDR3 is CASRGTGTRNTGELFF. The CDR3, as DNA: TGTGCCAGTAGGGGTACCGGGACTAGAAACACCGGGGAGCTGTTTTTT. Filled out from reference TRBV19 and TRBJ2-2, the complete variable domain reads DGGITQSPKYLFRKEGQNVTLSCEQNLNHDAMYWYRQDPGQGLRLIYYSQIVNDFQKGDIAEGYSVSREKKESFPLTVTSAQKNPTAFYLCASRGTGTRNTGELFFGEGSRLTVL.

The V and J genes are TRBV5-1 and TRBJ2-5; maybe TRBD2 (6 bases). Germline values: CDR1 SGHRS, CDR2 YFSETQ. CDR3 size: 11 residues. The V and J ends lost 5 bases and 7 bases respectively, with 9 bases between them. CDR3 residues: CASRGAGTQYF. CDR3 in DNA: TGCGCCAGCAGGGGAGCGGGGACCCAGTACTTC.

V is TRBV5-1 and J is TRBJ2-3, with a possible D match to TRBD2 (5 bases). Trimming removed 5 bases from V and 1 base from J, with 14 bases in between. The germline V gene encodes CDR1 SGHRS and CDR2 YFSETQ. The CDR3 length is 15 residues. CDR3 protein: CASSRENVGTDTQYF. The CDR3 region has the DNA TGCGCCAGCAGTCGGGAAAACGTGGGCACAGATACGCAGTATTTT.

The chain has TRBV27 and TRBJ2-7, with 8 bases lining up with TRBD1. The CDR3 totals 18 residues. CDR1 and CDR2 (germline): MNHEY, SMNVEV (reference sequence). Unmatched junction bases numbered 16, after V lost 1 base and J lost 5 bases. The CDR3 spells CASSLLGKKRTGKNEQYF. For the CDR3, the DNA is TGTGCCAGCAGTTTATTAGGGAAGAAAAGGACAGGGAAGAACGAGCAGTACTTC.

This chain uses TRBV5-6 with TRBJ2-5; a weak D match, TRBD1 (5 bases). In germline, CDR1 is SGHDT, CDR2 YYEEEE. Trimming removed 3 bases at V and 5 bases at J, with 14 bases between. The CDR3 extends over 14 amino acids. CDR3 in DNA: TGTGCCAGCAGCTCCCAGGGTTTTTCGGAGACCCAGTACTTC. Translating it yields CASSSQGFSETQYF. The full variable domain, with the rest looked up from reference TRBV5-6 and TRBJ2-5, is DAGVTQSPTHLIKTRGQQVTLRCSPKSGHDTVSWYQQALGQGPQFIFQYYEEEERQRGNFPDRFSGHQFPNYSSELNVNALLLGDSALYLCASSSQGFSETQYFGPGTRLLVL.

This clonotype was observed a few times. The rearrangement joins TRBV11-2 to TRBJ2-3; a weak D match, TRBD2 (5 bases). This CDR3 has 16 amino acids. The germline V gene has CDR1 SGHAT and CDR2 FQNNGV. V gave up 4 bases and J gave up 4 bases, with 18 bases separating them. The CDR3 spells CASSSRTVPGADTQYF. The CDR3 DNA reads TGTGCCAGCAGCTCCCGGACTGTCCCTGGCGCAGATACGCAGTATTTT.

This rearrangement joins TRBV5-1 to TRBJ1-2, with D possibly matching TRBD1 (5 bases). The V end lost 4 bases, the J end lost 0 bases, and 13 bases lay between the germline ends. This CDR3 comprises 15 residues. Germline V CDR1 and CDR2: SGHRS, YFSETQ. Here the CDR3 DNA reads TGCGCCAGCAGCAACCGCGGGGCCCCTAACTATGGCTACACCTTC. It specifies CASSNRGAPNYGYTF.

The rearrangement joins TRBV11-3 to TRBJ2-1; D not certain. Germline V gene data show CDR1 as SGHNT and CDR2 as YENEEA. This CDR3 has 14 residues. Trimming stripped 5 bases from V and 6 bases from J, with 14 bases between. CDR3 nucleotides: TGTGCCAGCAGCCCCGGGTTGACGAGCAATGAGCAGTTCTTC. It codes for CASSPGLTSNEQFF.

The chain recombines TRBV12-3 or TRBV12-4 with TRBJ1-4; possibly TRBD1 for D (5 bases). This CDR3 comprises 16 residues. V lost 4 bases to trimming and J lost 6 bases, with 18 bases between them. CDR3 sequence reads: CASSSRGRLGDEKLFF. DNA for the CDR3: TGTGCCAGCAGTTCCAGAGGACGTTTGGGGGATGAAAAACTGTTTTTT.

V gene TRBV10-3 combines with J gene TRBJ1-2, with D uncertain. The germline V gene has CDR1 ENHRY and CDR2 SYGVKD. The CDR3 is made up of 13 amino acids. V dropped 0 bases and J dropped 13 bases, with 15 bases sitting between them. The CDR3 nucleotides read TGTGCCATCAGTGAGTCGACTAGGGCTCTCGGCACCTTC. Residues: CAISESTRALGTF.

The V gene is TRBV20-1, the J gene TRBJ2-5; either TRBD1 or TRBD2 may supply D (5 bases each). The germline gives CDR1 DFQATT, CDR2 SNEGSKA (reference sequence). The CDR3 has 15 residues. With 1 base removed from V and 4 bases from J, the gap between germline ends came to 16 bases. The CDR3 region is CSARGVGAGSETQYF. DNA for the CDR3: TGCAGTGCTAGAGGGGTCGGGGCAGGGTCAGAGACCCAGTACTTC.

This clonotype was recorded a few times. V and J are TRBV4-3 and TRBJ2-3; the D gene is possibly TRBD1 (5 bases). The V and J ends lost 0 bases and 5 bases respectively, with 9 bases between them. The CDR3 runs to 14 residues. From germline, CDR1 is LGHNA and CDR2 YSLEER. The CDR3 protein is CASSQERGIDTQYF. In DNA, the CDR3 is TGCGCCAGCAGCCAAGAAAGGGGAATAGATACGCAGTATTTT.

This clonotype was picked up many times. This chain connects TRBV10-3 to TRBJ2-7, with 10 bases aligning to TRBD1. This CDR3 has 14 residues. V lost 4 bases, J lost 2 bases, and 2 bases stayed unmatched. Germline values: CDR1 ENHRY, CDR2 SYGVKD. In DNA, the CDR3 is TGTGCCATCAGTGGTGGACAGGGGGCCTACGAGCAGTACTTC. The encoded protein is CAISGGQGAYEQYF.

In this sample, this clonotype turned up many times. V and J are TRBV6-1 and TRBJ2-2; 8 nucleotides align to TRBD1. Trimming took 8 bases from V and 1 from J; bases not matched to a gene: 0. This CDR3 has 13 residues. The germline gives CDR1 MNHNS, CDR2 SASEGT. The CDR3 DNA follows: TGTGCCAGCGACAGGGGGAACACCGGGGAGCTGTTTTTT. This encodes CASDRGNTGELFF.

A few counts support this clonotype. This chain connects TRBV20-1 to TRBJ2-3, with TRBD2 identical over 12 bases. After removal of 5 bases from V and 2 bases from J, the junction contained 14 bases not matched to a gene. This CDR3 contains 18 residues. CDR1 and CDR2 (germline): DFQATT, SNEGSKA (reference sequence). The CDR3 protein is CSAPRIGLAGPSTDTQYF. The CDR3 DNA is TGCAGTGCTCCCCGTATCGGACTAGCGGGACCCTCCACAGATACGCAGTATTTT.

This chain uses TRBV5-1 with TRBJ1-2; no firm D call. Germline V gene lookup returns CDR1 SGHRS and CDR2 YFSETQ. Trimming removed 4 bases from V and 4 bases from J, with 8 bases in between. The CDR3 sequence is 12 residues long. The CDR3 DNA sequence: TGCGCCAGCAGCCCCGAGTCCTATGGCTACACCTTC. Its translation: CASSPESYGYTF.

This clonotype has more than one count but fewer than ten. V gene TRBV6-4 combines with J gene TRBJ2-2; D may be TRBD2 (5 bases). CDR1 is MRHNA and CDR2 is SNTAGT in the germline V gene. This CDR3 region has 15 residues. Trimming cost V 3 bases and J 5 bases, with 13 bases left between them. The CDR3 DNA reads as TGTGCCAGCAGTGAATACCCTAGCAATACCGGGGAGCTGTTTTTT. Protein: CASSEYPSNTGELFF.

In this sample, this clonotype turned up a few times. This chain connects TRBV5-1 to TRBJ2-3; D could derive from TRBD1 or TRBD2 (5 bases each). This CDR3 has 18 residues. CDR1 SGHRS and CDR2 YFSETQ come from the germline V gene. With 2 bases removed from V and 0 bases from J, the gap between germline ends came to 19 bases. For the CDR3, the DNA is TGCGCCAGCAGCTTAACAGGAGGCGGGTACCCCAGCACAGATACGCAGTATTTT. As protein: CASSLTGGGYPSTDTQYF. The full variable domain, completed using reference TRBV5-1 and TRBJ2-3, is KAGVTQTPRYLIKTRGQQVTLSCSPISGHRSVSWYQQTPGQGLQFLFEYFSETQRNKGNFPGRFSGRQFSNSRSEMNVSTLELGDSALYLCASSLTGGGYPSTDTQYFGPGTRLTVL.

In DNA, the CDR3 is TGCGCCAGCAGCCAAAGAGGACTAGCGACCTACGAGCAGTACTTC. It is translated as CASSQRGLATYEQYF. The J gene is TRBJ2-7, the V gene TRBV4-3, with 9 nucleotides matching TRBD2. The V gene end was trimmed by 2 bases and the J gene end by 2 bases; junction bases not matched to a gene: 4. Per the germline V gene, CDR1 is LGHNA and CDR2 is YSLEER. This CDR3 is built from 15 residues.

The chain links TRBV9 to TRBJ2-3, with TRBD2 matching 8 bases. Germline CDR1 and CDR2: SGDLS and YYNGEE. V gave up 4 bases and J gave up 4 bases; unmatched junction bases: 11. This CDR3 has 16 residues. In DNA, the CDR3 is TGTGCCAGCAGCCCAACCGCGGGACTAGGCCCAGATACGCAGTATTTT. The encoded protein is CASSPTAGLGPDTQYF.

This clonotype has a handful of counts. The V call is TRBV10-3, the J call TRBJ2-1; perhaps D is TRBD1 or TRBD2 (5 bases each). V lost 3 bases and J 0 bases, leaving 15 bases between the germline ends. This CDR3 region has 17 residues. CDR1 is ENHRY, CDR2 SYGVKD, per germline. CDR3 nucleotides: TGTGCCATCAGTGAACCAAGGGGACGGAGCTCCTACAATGAGCAGTTCTTC. Amino acid sequence: CAISEPRGRSSYNEQFF.

The V gene is TRBV5-1, the J gene TRBJ2-1; D gene uncertain. V lost 4 bases to trimming and J lost 3 bases, with 14 bases between them. The CDR3 totals 15 residues. Germline V lookup: CDR1 SGHRS, CDR2 YFSETQ. As DNA, the CDR3 is TGCGCCAGCAGCGGACGGCGCCACGGCTACAATGAGCAGTTCTTC. Protein sequence: CASSGRRHGYNEQFF.

This clonotype was counted many times. This rearrangement joins TRBV10-3 to TRBJ2-3; no firm D call. Looked up from germline, CDR1 is ENHRY and CDR2 is SYGVKD. With 2 bases removed from V and 0 bases from J, the gap between germline ends came to 15 bases. This CDR3 comprises 17 residues. CDR3 protein: CAISEPRPPASTDTQYF. The DNA of the CDR3 is TGTGCCATCAGTGAGCCTCGCCCGCCTGCTAGCACAGATACGCAGTATTTT.

The chain recombines TRBV20-1 with TRBJ2-7; D not certain. Looked up from germline, CDR1 is DFQATT and CDR2 is SNEGSKA (reference sequence). The CDR3 is made up of 9 amino acids. Trimming took 6 bases from V and 9 from J, leaving 9 bases between them. The CDR3 is CSAHHGQYF. CDR3 sequence (DNA): TGCAGTGCCCACCACGGGCAGTACTTC.

This chain connects TRBV3-1 to TRBJ2-3, with unresolved D. The CDR3 consists of 15 residues. Germline lookup yields CDR1 LGHDT and CDR2 YNNKEL (reference sequence). Deletions cut 1 base from V and 2 bases from J, with 10 bases between. CDR3 coding DNA: TGTGCCAGCAGCCAAGCCACTGGGAACACAGATACGCAGTATTTT. The encoded protein is CASSQATGNTDTQYF.